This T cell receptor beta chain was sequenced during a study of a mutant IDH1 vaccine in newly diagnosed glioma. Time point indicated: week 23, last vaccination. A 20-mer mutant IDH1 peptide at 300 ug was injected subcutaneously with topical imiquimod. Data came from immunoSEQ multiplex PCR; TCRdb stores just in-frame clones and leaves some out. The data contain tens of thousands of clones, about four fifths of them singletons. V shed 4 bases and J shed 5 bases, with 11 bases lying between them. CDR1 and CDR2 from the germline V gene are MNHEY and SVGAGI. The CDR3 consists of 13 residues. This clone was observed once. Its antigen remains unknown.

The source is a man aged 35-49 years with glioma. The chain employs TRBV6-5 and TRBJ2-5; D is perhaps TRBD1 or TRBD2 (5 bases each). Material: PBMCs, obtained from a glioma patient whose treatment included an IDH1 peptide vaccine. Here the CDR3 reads CASSWGTRETQYF. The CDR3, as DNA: TGTGCCAGCAGTTGGGGGACCCGGGAGACCCAGTACTTC.